The next 10 T cell receptor beta chains were all read from a single sample in a study of blood T cell repertoires in COVID-19. The assay was immunoSEQ multiplex PCR, and TCRdb's table has in-frame clones only and misses some. The data show about 200,000 clones, approximately 87% seen once. Source material: peripheral blood. The receptors were gathered from a man aged 60-69 years who had recovered from COVID-19.

This clone was counted a single time. The gene calls are TRBV7-9 and TRBJ2-7; D ambiguous. This CDR3 contains 11 residues. V lost 8 bases, J lost 12 bases, and 17 bases lay in between. Germline CDR1 SEHNR, CDR2 FQNEAQ (reference sequence). The CDR3 is CASAGTRYPYF. CDR3 nucleotide sequence: TGTGCCAGCGCCGGTACGCGATACCCGTACTTC.

V gene TRBV19 combines with J gene TRBJ2-3, with 11 bases that match TRBD2. The germline CDR1 and CDR2 sequences are LNHDA and SQIVND (reference sequence). This CDR3 is 15 amino acids long. Losses at the gene ends were 5 bases for V and 5 bases for J; bases not matched to a gene: 6. The CDR3 is CASSLGTSGGDTQYF. In DNA form, the CDR3 reads TGTGCCAGTAGTTTGGGCACTAGCGGGGGAGATACGCAGTATTTT.

This sequence joins TRBV5-4 and TRBJ1-5; 10 nucleotides agree with TRBD1. Germline V gene sequence: CDR1 SGHNT, CDR2 YYREEE (reference sequence). Trimming removed 3 bases from V and 6 bases from J; junction bases left unmatched: 6. The CDR3 runs 15 residues. The CDR3 sequence is CASSSGTGAAQPQHF. The CDR3 coding sequence is TGTGCCAGCAGCTCCGGGACAGGGGCGGCTCAGCCCCAGCATTTT.

The chain joins TRBV7-3 to TRBJ1-2; a possible D gene is TRBD1 (5 bases). CDR1 and CDR2 (germline): SGHTA, FQGTGA. V was pared by 5 bases and J by 4 bases, with 20 bases between. The CDR3 is 16 residues long. The CDR3 DNA follows: TGTGCCAGCAGCCCCCAAAGGGGACTAGACCTCTATGGCTACACCTTC. Translated, it gives CASSPQRGLDLYGYTF. The full variable domain, rest sourced from reference TRBV7-3 and TRBJ1-2, is GAGVSQTPSNKVTEKGKYVELRCDPISGHTALYWYRQSLGQGPEFLIYFQGTGAADDSGLPNDRFFAVRPEGSVSTLKIQRTERGDSAVYLCASSPQRGLDLYGYTFGSGTRLTVV.

This chain links TRBV5-1 with TRBJ1-2, with D uncertain. Germline V gene data show CDR1 as SGHRS and CDR2 as YFSETQ. CDR3 length: 14 residues. V gave up 0 bases and J gave up 1 base, with 7 bases separating them. In DNA, the CDR3 is TGCGCCAGCAGCTTGGCGCCCGGTAACTATGGCTACACCTTC. Protein: CASSLAPGNYGYTF.

The table lists this clone with a count of one. The rearrangement uses TRBV3-1 (or the pseudogene TRBV3-2) and TRBJ2-1, with 9 positions matching TRBD2. The length of the CDR3 is 17 residues. J was trimmed by 4 bases and V by 0 bases; bases with no gene match: 7. Germline V gene sequence: CDR1 LGHDT, CDR2 YNNKEL (reference sequence). CDR3: CASSQDKSGRRYNEQFF. Here the CDR3 DNA reads TGTGCCAGCAGCCAAGATAAAAGCGGGAGGAGGTACAATGAGCAGTTCTTC.

The V gene is TRBV7-6, the J gene TRBJ2-2, with 7 bases aligning to TRBD2. Per the germline V gene, CDR1 is SGHVS and CDR2 is FNYEAQ. The V gene end was trimmed by 1 base and the J gene end by 2 bases; junction bases not matched to a gene: 1. CDR3 length: 15 residues. The CDR3 sequence: CASSLGGGNTGELFF. The CDR3 region has the DNA TGTGCCAGCAGCTTAGGCGGGGGTAACACCGGGGAGCTGTTTTTT.

V is TRBV25-1 and J is TRBJ2-7; unclear D gene. The V and J ends lost 3 bases and 2 bases respectively, with 5 bases between them. CDR1 and CDR2 from the germline V gene are MGHDK and SYGVNS. CDR3 length equals 12 residues. CDR3 loop: CASSETPYEQYF. In DNA, the CDR3 is TGTGCCAGCAGTGAGACACCCTACGAGCAGTACTTC.

This clone was found once. This chain connects TRBV6-5 to TRBJ1-1; D ambiguous. The length of the CDR3 is 14 residues. Between the trimmed V and J ends, which lost 6 bases and 0 bases, there was a span of 11 bases. Germline CDR1 reads MNHEY; CDR2 reads SVGAGI. The CDR3 here is CASSPLNLNTEAFF. The CDR3, as DNA: TGTGCCAGCAGCCCGTTAAATTTGAACACTGAAGCTTTCTTT.

There are a few counts of this clone. The rearrangement links TRBV7-2 to TRBJ1-3; no clear D gene. This CDR3 is 14 amino acids long. Trimming took 2 bases from V and 0 from J, leaving 5 bases between them. Germline CDR1 is SGHTA and CDR2 is FQGNSA. The CDR3 sequence is CASSLYSSGNTIYF. The CDR3 bases are TGTGCCAGCAGCTTATACAGCTCTGGAAACACCATATATTTT.